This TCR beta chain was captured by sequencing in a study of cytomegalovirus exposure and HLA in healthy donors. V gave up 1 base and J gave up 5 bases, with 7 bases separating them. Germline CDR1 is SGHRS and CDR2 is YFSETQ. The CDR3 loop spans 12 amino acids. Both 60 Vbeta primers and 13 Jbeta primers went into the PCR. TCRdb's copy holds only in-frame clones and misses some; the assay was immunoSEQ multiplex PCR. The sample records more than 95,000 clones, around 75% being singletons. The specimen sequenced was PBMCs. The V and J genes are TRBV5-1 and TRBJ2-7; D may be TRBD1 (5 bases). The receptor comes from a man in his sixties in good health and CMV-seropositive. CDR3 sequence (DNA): TGCGCCAGCAGCTTGATAGGGGACGAGCAGTACTTC. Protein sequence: CASSLIGDEQYF.